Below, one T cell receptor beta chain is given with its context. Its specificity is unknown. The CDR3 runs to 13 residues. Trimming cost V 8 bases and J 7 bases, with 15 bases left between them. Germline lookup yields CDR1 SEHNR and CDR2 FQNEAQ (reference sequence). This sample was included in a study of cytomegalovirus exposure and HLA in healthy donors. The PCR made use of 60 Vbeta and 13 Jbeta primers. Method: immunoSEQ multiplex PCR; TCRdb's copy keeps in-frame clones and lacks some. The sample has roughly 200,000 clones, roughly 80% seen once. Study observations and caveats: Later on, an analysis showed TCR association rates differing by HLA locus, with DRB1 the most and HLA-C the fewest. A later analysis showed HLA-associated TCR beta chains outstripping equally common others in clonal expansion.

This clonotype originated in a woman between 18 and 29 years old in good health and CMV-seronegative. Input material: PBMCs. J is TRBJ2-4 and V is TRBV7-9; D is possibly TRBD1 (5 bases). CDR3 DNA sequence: TGTGCCAGCGGGAATTTAGACAGTAACATTCAGTACTTC. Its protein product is CASGNLDSNIQYF.